The rows below give T cell receptor beta chains drawn from one sample of a study of cytomegalovirus exposure and HLA in healthy donors. Data came from immunoSEQ multiplex PCR; TCRdb stores just in-frame clones and leaves some out. Of 170,000 or so clones in the sample, around 80% were seen once. Source material: PBMCs. The receptors were sampled from a man aged 45-65 years in good health and CMV-seropositive. CDR3s include the opening cysteine and the closing phenylalanine or tryptophan. Fields, in order: CDR3 protein, J gene, clone size, V gene. The size entry is marked missing in some rows and otherwise reads once, few, many or a size class.

CASSERGSYTEAFF | TRBJ1-1 | - | TRBV6-1
CSVVTGQSLSYEQYF | TRBJ2-7 | once | TRBV29-1
CASSEIGEGGSYEQYF | TRBJ2-7 | - | TRBV6-1
CASSATGGNTGELFF | TRBJ2-2 | - | TRBV9
CASSSPGDYGYTF | TRBJ1-2 | - | TRBV13
CASSIVWNRDQPQHF | TRBJ1-5 | - | TRBV19
CASSEDDSPNQPQHF | TRBJ1-5 | - | TRBV2
CASKLDRYYEQYF | TRBJ2-7 | few | TRBV10-2
CASSLQQLNQPQHF | TRBJ1-5 | - | TRBV5-6
CASSLDRGSGNTIYF | TRBJ1-3 | - | TRBV27
CASSEGLQETQYF | TRBJ2-5 | - | TRBV2
CASSKIRQGNYGYTF | TRBJ1-2 | - | TRBV27
CASSYLGEGPETQYF | TRBJ2-5 | few | TRBV6-5
CASSIDRRDRGDGYTF | TRBJ1-2 | - | TRBV19
CASTDGAGPGAYGYTF | TRBJ1-2 | - | TRBV6-6
CASSMGRAYEQYF | TRBJ2-7 | - | TRBV19
CASSLIGGRDTQYF | TRBJ2-3 | - | TRBV5-1
CASSLTPEEETQYF | TRBJ2-5 | - | TRBV5-4
CASGGGYGYNEQFF | TRBJ2-1 | - | TRBV27
CASQQETGLKGYTF | TRBJ1-2 | once | TRBV19
CASSPEGRWEPQHF | TRBJ1-5 | few | TRBV18
CASSRGGQGSYEQYF | TRBJ2-7 | - | TRBV6-1
CASSSGGGSGEQFF | TRBJ2-1 | - | TRBV11-3
CASTFPGQGRNRMNTEAFF | TRBJ1-1 | - | TRBV7-7
CAIRTGTGLAGELFF | TRBJ2-2 | - | TRBV10-3
CASSPLGGGSTDTQYF | TRBJ2-3 | - | TRBV19
CASSPGLATETQYF | TRBJ2-5 | - | TRBV25-1